Below are 9 T cell receptor beta chains sequenced from a single sample in a study of CD8+ T cells in alopecia areata. TCR sequencing used cDNA made by reverse transcription of extracted RNA. Libraries were prepared by immunoSEQ multiplex PCR; TCRdb keeps only in-frame clonotypes and omits some of them. The sample includes 150,000 to 200,000 clones, around 71% of them seen just once. Source: CD8+ T cells sorted from blood, taken at week 0. The receptors here all came from a human donor with alopecia areata.

The rearrangement uses TRBV6-6 and TRBJ1-1; perhaps TRBD1 as D (6 bases). This CDR3 is built from 12 residues. V was cut by 2 bases and J by 7 bases, with 8 bases left in between. Germline V CDR1 and CDR2: MNHNY, SVGAGI (reference sequence). This CDR3 reads CASSYPDSEAFF. In nucleotides, the CDR3 is TGTGCCAGCAGTTACCCGGACAGTGAAGCTTTCTTT.

This clone was seen more than once but under ten times. The chain joins TRBV7-9 to TRBJ1-1, with 10 bases identical to TRBD1. The CDR3 covers 19 residues. Trimming cost V 5 bases and J 5 bases; bases outside gene matches: 20. Germline V gives CDR1 SEHNR, CDR2 FQNEAQ (reference sequence). The CDR3 reads CASSLGLGTGEVLRTEAFF. The CDR3, as DNA: TGTGCCAGCAGCCTAGGACTGGGGACAGGGGAAGTATTAAGGACTGAAGCTTTCTTT.

This clone turned up a few times. This chain joins TRBV29-1 and TRBJ1-2, with D unresolved. V lost 4 bases to trimming and J lost 6 bases, with 18 bases between them. CDR3 size: 14 residues. Germline V gene lookup returns CDR1 SQVTM and CDR2 ANQGSEA. The CDR3 DNA sequence: TGCAGCGTTGGTAAGGGCCCCCGTGAGGATGGCTACACCTTC. It is translated as CSVGKGPREDGYTF.

This clone was detected only a few times. The rearrangement joins TRBV7-9 to TRBJ2-7, with no clear D. Per the germline V gene, CDR1 is SEHNR and CDR2 is FQNEAQ (reference sequence). The CDR3 covers 13 residues. Between the trimmed V and J ends, which lost 2 bases and 7 bases, there was a span of 12 bases. The CDR3 reads CASSLLKLEEQYF. Here the CDR3 DNA reads TGTGCCAGCAGCTTACTGAAGCTAGAGGAGCAGTACTTC.

This clone was observed a handful of times. The chain recombines TRBV28 with TRBJ1-4, with D perhaps matching TRBD1 (5 bases). V was clipped by 0 bases and J by 7 bases, with 12 bases between them. The CDR3 spans 15 residues. Germline CDR1 MDHEN, CDR2 SYDVKM. CDR3 DNA: TGTGCCAGCAGTTTATGGGGGACCGGGGGTGAAAAACTGTTTTTT. It specifies CASSLWGTGGEKLFF. Together with reference TRBV28 and TRBJ1-4, the CDR3 gives the full variable domain: DVKVTQSSRYLVKRTGEKVFLECVQDMDHENMFWYRQDPGLGLRLIYFSYDVKMKEKGDIPEGYSVSREKKERFSLILESASTNQTSMYLCASSLWGTGGEKLFFGSGTQLSVL.

CDR3 amino acids: CAMETGQDPYEQYF. In nucleotides, the CDR3 is TGTGCCATGGAGACGGGACAGGATCCCTACGAGCAGTACTTC. The chain uses TRBV10-3 and TRBJ2-7; TRBD1 matches at 8 bases. After removal of 9 bases from V and 2 bases from J, the junction contained 9 bases not matched to a gene. There are 14 residues in the CDR3. The germline V gene has CDR1 ENHRY and CDR2 SYGVKD.

The rearrangement uses TRBV2 and TRBJ2-2; D is uncertain. Deletions cut 3 bases from V and 4 bases from J, with 6 bases between. Germline V lookup: CDR1 SNHLY, CDR2 FYNNEI. This CDR3 is built from 13 residues. This chain's CDR3 is CASSELSTGELFF. CDR3 DNA sequence: TGTGCCAGCAGTGAGCTAAGCACCGGGGAGCTGTTTTTT.

This sequence joins TRBV15 and TRBJ1-2; D ambiguous. There are 14 residues in the CDR3. The ends were cut back, 4 bases at V and 2 bases at J, with 11 bases in the middle. CDR1 LNHNV and CDR2 YYDKDF come from the germline V gene (reference sequence). The CDR3 DNA is TGTGCCACCAGCACCAACCGGGGAAACTATGGCTACACCTTC. Its translation is CATSTNRGNYGYTF.

The chain couples TRBV29-1 to TRBJ2-7; D tentatively reads TRBD1 or TRBD2 (5 bases each). CDR1 SQVTM and CDR2 ANQGSEA come from the germline V gene. This CDR3 has 12 residues. With 1 base removed from V and 5 bases from J, the gap between germline ends came to 9 bases. In nucleotides, the CDR3 is TGCAGCGTTGAAGGGGGACCCAACGAGCAGTACTTC. Protein: CSVEGGPNEQYF.